This T cell receptor beta chain emerged from a study of T cells in Graves' hyperthyroidism and ophthalmopathy. Template material for amplifying TCR beta CDR3 regions consisted of RNA transcripts. In the first-round RT-PCR of the TCR CDR3, the HTBI primer set was used. TCRdb reanalysed the multiplex PCR reads using MiXCR and keeps one entry per CDR3 protein. Of 370,000 or so distinct CDR3 sequences listed, about 14% were seen once; the top ten hold roughly 20%. Germline V lookup: CDR1 MNHEY, CDR2 SMNVEV (reference sequence). This CDR3 region has 18 residues. Deletions cut 5 bases from V and 4 bases from J, with 23 bases between. Overall study findings and caveats: Most thyroid clonotypes with frequency above 0.001 were detected in blood.

In patients aged 18 to 65, hyperthyroidism was newly diagnosed, with duration under 2 months. This clonotype has ten or more counts. The antigen is undetermined. The chain is built from TRBV27 and TRBJ2-2; a weak D match, TRBD2 (6 bases). The sample was blood. The clonotype originates from a man between 25 and 39 years old with Graves' hyperthyroidism that later progressed to Graves' ophthalmopathy. In DNA, the CDR3 is TGTGCCAGCAGTCCCCTCCGCCGGGACTTCTCCTTCACCGGGGAGCTGTTTTTT. This translates into CASSPLRRDFSFTGELFF.